A single sample gave rise to the 16 T cell receptor beta chains below, sequenced in a study of vaccination and CD4 T cells after COVID-19. Sample time point: late sampling 161 to 241 days after vaccination in a few convalescent patients. Treatment described: 10-day PBMC culture with coronavirus spike peptide pools or control peptides (ViraFEST assay). These receptors are not linked to any known antigen. Once obtained from cultured CD4+ T cells, the DNA was sequenced using the Oncomine TCR Beta short-read assay. TCRdb called the PCR reads again in MiXCR, with one record for every CDR3 protein. The sample includes some 24,000 distinct CDR3 sequences, under 40% of them seen just once. This material consisted of CD4+ T cells from blood, cultured in vitro, taken about 7 months after SARS-CoV-2 vaccination. Every receptor here comes from a human donor who had recovered from COVID-19.

This clonotype is medium-sized in the sample. This rearrangement joins TRBV20-1 to TRBJ1-5, with D tentatively TRBD1 (6 bases). This CDR3 region has 13 residues. Germline V gene data show CDR1 as DFQATT and CDR2 as SNEGSKA (reference sequence). V lost 0 bases and J lost 7, with 10 bases in between. CDR3 nucleotides: TGCAGTGCTAGAGATGGGGGGGGCCAGCCCCAGCATTTT. Residues: CSARDGGGQPQHF.

This clonotype was seen a handful of times. V is TRBV28 and J is TRBJ1-6; tentatively, D is TRBD1 (6 bases). CDR1 is MDHEN and CDR2 is SYDVKM in the germline V gene. The CDR3 runs to 14 residues. Deletions cut 1 base from V and 9 bases from J, with 10 bases between. The chain's CDR3 is CASSLFSRGSPLHF. CDR3 nucleotides: TGTGCCAGCAGTTTATTCTCCAGGGGTTCACCCCTCCACTTT.

This chain uses TRBV6-1 with TRBJ2-7; D may be TRBD2 (5 bases). This CDR3 has 13 residues. Germline V gene lookup returns CDR1 MNHNS and CDR2 SASEGT. V was shortened by 6 bases and J by 6 bases, with 15 bases between the two germline ends. In nucleotides, the CDR3 is TGTGCCAGCAGGGCCCCCGGGATGGGCGAGCAGTACTTC. The encoded protein is CASRAPGMGEQYF.

This clonotype occurred a few times. This chain links TRBV27 with TRBJ1-2; 8 positions agree with TRBD1. Germline lookup yields CDR1 MNHEY and CDR2 SMNVEV (reference sequence). The V and J ends lost 2 bases and 0 bases, in that order; junction bases with no gene match: 11. The CDR3 extends over 18 amino acids. The CDR3 nucleotides are TGTGCCAGCAGTTTAAGATGGGCGCAGGGGGCGACTAACTATGGCTACACCTTC. It codes for CASSLRWAQGATNYGYTF.

The table lists this clonotype with a few counts. V and J are TRBV7-9 and TRBJ2-1, with D possibly matching TRBD2 (6 bases). The CDR3 totals 13 residues. Germline loops: CDR1 SEHNR, CDR2 FQNEAQ (reference sequence). V shed 5 bases and J shed 8 bases, with 13 bases lying between them. This CDR3 is CASSAREFHEQFF. The CDR3 DNA is TGTGCCAGCAGCGCCCGGGAGTTCCATGAGCAGTTCTTC.

This clonotype was counted a single time. The chain links TRBV19 to TRBJ2-5; tentatively, D is TRBD1 (5 bases). The germline V gene encodes CDR1 LNHDA and CDR2 SQIVND (reference sequence). This CDR3 has 17 residues. With 3 bases removed from V and 4 bases from J, the gap between germline ends came to 21 bases. CDR3 DNA: TGTGCCAGTAGTATCGGTTGGGGCAGGGTCCCCGGAGAGACCCAGTACTTC. It specifies CASSIGWGRVPGETQYF.

This clonotype was recorded a few times. This chain joins TRBV21-1 and TRBJ2-7; TRBD2 is taken as the D call from the table, unchecked against the DNA. TRBV21-1 is a known pseudogene. This CDR3 has 15 amino acids. The CDR3 sequence: CASSFPLREAYEQYF. CDR3 DNA: TGTGCCAGCAGCTTCCCACTACGGGAGGCCTACGAGCAGTACTTC.

The chain carries TRBV20-1 and TRBJ2-3; 9 bases match TRBD2. V lost 7 bases and J lost 2; bases outside the gene matches: 4. Germline CDR1 reads DFQATT; CDR2 reads SNEGSKA (reference sequence). CDR3 length: 13 residues. The CDR3 region has the DNA TGCAGTGGGGAGCGGGAGGTCACAGATACGCAGTATTTT. Encoded protein: CSGEREVTDTQYF.

The chain combines TRBV10-3 with TRBJ2-6; 8 bases align to TRBD1. Germline V CDR1 and CDR2: ENHRY, SYGVKD. CDR3 size: 18 residues. Germline trimming cut 6 bases from V and 0 bases from J; bases unmatched to any gene: 10. CDR3: CAIRGSTGVDSGANVLTF. CDR3 nucleotide sequence: TGTGCCATCAGAGGCTCGACAGGGGTAGACTCTGGGGCCAACGTCCTGACTTTC.

This clonotype has a single count. This chain connects TRBV6-1 to TRBJ2-3; TRBD1 is a possible D gene (6 bases). Germline CDR1 MNHNS, CDR2 SASEGT. V dropped 1 base and J dropped 3 bases, with 8 bases sitting between them. This CDR3 is 14 amino acids long. CDR3 protein: CASSEGQATDTQYF. In DNA, the CDR3 is TGTGCCAGCAGTGAAGGACAGGCTACAGATACGCAGTATTTT.

This clonotype was seen a handful of times. V and J are TRBV6-1 and TRBJ2-1, with 11 bases lining up with TRBD2. This CDR3 contains 14 residues. CDR1 is MNHNS and CDR2 is SASEGT in the germline V gene. V shed 8 bases, J shed 10 bases, and the junction held 10 bases outside the gene matches. In DNA form, the CDR3 reads TGTGCCAGCGAGACTAGCGGGGTATATGGGGAGCAGTTCTTC. It is translated as CASETSGVYGEQFF.

In this sample, this clonotype turned up a few times. The rearrangement links TRBV20-1 to TRBJ2-5; a weak D match, TRBD1 (6 bases). Germline V lookup: CDR1 DFQATT, CDR2 SNEGSKA (reference sequence). The V end was cut by 0 bases, the J end by 5 bases, with 22 bases between. The length of the CDR3 is 17 residues. Here the CDR3 DNA reads TGCAGTGCTAGAGATCTAGATAGGGTGACAGGCGGGGAGACCCAGTACTTC. Translated, it gives CSARDLDRVTGGETQYF.

A few counts support this clonotype. The genes are TRBV6-1 and TRBJ2-6, with TRBD2 as a possible D gene (5 bases). Deletions cut 7 bases from V and 0 bases from J, with 7 bases between. Germline V gene lookup returns CDR1 MNHNS and CDR2 SASEGT. The CDR3 totals 14 residues. Here the CDR3 DNA reads TGTGCCAGCATCCGGGGCTCTGGGGCCAACGTCCTGACTTTC. Translating it yields CASIRGSGANVLTF.

The V gene is TRBV5-4, the J gene TRBJ2-7; D might be TRBD1 (5 bases). Trimming removed 1 base at V and 2 bases at J, with 19 bases between. This CDR3 is 17 amino acids long. Germline V gene data show CDR1 as SGHNT and CDR2 as YYREEE (reference sequence). CDR3 DNA: TGTGCCAGCAGCTTGACCGGGCTAGGGGAACGGGCCTACGAGCAGTACTTC. Protein product: CASSLTGLGERAYEQYF.

The chain is built from TRBV7-9 and TRBJ1-1; 9 bases are shared with TRBD1. The CDR3 has 18 residues. Germline-derived CDR1 and CDR2 are SEHNR and FQNEAQ (reference sequence). After removal of 0 bases from V and 6 bases from J, the junction contained 14 bases not matched to a gene. For the CDR3, the DNA is TGTGCCAGCAGCTTAGCGCGGGGACAGGGAAAGATATTGGCTGAAGCTTTCTTT. It codes for CASSLARGQGKILAEAFF. The full variable domain, with the rest looked up from reference TRBV7-9 and TRBJ1-1, is DTGVSQNPRHKITKRGQNVTFRCDPISEHNRLYWYRQTLGQGPEFLTYFQNEAQLEKSRLLSDRFSAERPKGSFSTLEIQRTEQGDSAMYLCASSLARGQGKILAEAFFGQGTRLTVV.

The chain couples TRBV28 to TRBJ2-3; D call uncertain. Germline lookup yields CDR1 MDHEN and CDR2 SYDVKM. CDR3 length equals 12 residues. V dropped 5 bases and J dropped 4 bases, with 7 bases sitting between them. CDR3 amino acids: CASSPSADTQYF. CDR3 in DNA: TGTGCCAGCAGTCCGTCCGCAGATACGCAGTATTTT.